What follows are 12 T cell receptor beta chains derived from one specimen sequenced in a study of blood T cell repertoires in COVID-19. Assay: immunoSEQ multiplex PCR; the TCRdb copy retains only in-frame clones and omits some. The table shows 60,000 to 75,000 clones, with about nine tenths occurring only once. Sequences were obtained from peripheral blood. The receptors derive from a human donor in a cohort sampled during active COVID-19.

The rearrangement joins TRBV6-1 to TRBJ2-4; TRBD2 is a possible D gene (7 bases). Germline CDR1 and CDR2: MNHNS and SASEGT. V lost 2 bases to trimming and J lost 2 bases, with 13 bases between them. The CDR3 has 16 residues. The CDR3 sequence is CASSENQRDTKNIQYF. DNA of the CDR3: TGTGCCAGCAGTGAAAATCAGCGGGACACCAAAAACATTCAGTACTTC.

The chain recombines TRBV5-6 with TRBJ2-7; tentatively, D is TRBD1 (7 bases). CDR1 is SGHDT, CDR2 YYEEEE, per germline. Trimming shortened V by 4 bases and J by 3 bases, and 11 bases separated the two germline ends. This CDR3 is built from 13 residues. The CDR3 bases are TGTGCCAGCAGCCGGGGGACAGTCTACGAGCAGTACTTC. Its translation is CASSRGTVYEQYF.

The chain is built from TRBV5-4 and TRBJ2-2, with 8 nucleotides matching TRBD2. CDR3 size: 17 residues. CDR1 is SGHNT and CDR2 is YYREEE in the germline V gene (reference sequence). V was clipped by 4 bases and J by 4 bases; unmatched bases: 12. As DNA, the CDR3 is TGTGCCAGCAGCGGACGAACCCCGGGACTAGGCACCGGGGAGCTGTTTTTT. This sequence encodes CASSGRTPGLGTGELFF.

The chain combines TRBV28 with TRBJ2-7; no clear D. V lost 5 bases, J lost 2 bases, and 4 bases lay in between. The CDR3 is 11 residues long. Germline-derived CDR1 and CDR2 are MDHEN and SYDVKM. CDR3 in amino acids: CASSNTYEQYF. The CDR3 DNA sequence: TGTGCCAGCAGTAACACCTACGAGCAGTACTTC.

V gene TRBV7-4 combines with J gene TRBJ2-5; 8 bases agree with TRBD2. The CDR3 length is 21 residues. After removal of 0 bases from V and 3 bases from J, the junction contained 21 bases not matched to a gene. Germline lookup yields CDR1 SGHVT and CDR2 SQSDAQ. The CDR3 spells CASSLAWGGGRHSLGKETQYF. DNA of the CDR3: TGTGCCAGCAGCTTAGCGTGGGGTGGCGGGAGGCATTCTTTAGGCAAAGAGACCCAGTACTTC.

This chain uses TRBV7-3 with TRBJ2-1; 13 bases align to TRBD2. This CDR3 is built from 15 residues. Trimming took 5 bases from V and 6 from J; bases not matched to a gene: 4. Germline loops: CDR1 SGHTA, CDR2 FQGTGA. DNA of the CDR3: TGTGCCAGCAGCGAGACTAGCGGGAGGCCCAATGAGCAGTTCTTC. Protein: CASSETSGRPNEQFF.

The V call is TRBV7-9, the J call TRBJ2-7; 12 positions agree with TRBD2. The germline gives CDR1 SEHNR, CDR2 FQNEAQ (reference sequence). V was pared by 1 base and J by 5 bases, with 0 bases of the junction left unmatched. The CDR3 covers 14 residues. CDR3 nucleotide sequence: TGTGCCAGCAGCTTAGGACTAGCGGGAGACGAGCAGTACTTC. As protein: CASSLGLAGDEQYF.

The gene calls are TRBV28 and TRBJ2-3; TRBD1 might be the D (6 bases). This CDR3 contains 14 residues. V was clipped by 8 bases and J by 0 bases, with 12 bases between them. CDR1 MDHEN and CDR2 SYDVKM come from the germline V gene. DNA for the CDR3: TGTGCCAGCGCCACCACAGGGAGCACAGATACGCAGTATTTT. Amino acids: CASATTGSTDTQYF. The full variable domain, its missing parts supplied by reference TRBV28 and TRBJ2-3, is DVKVTQSSRYLVKRTGEKVFLECVQDMDHENMFWYRQDPGLGLRLIYFSYDVKMKEKGDIPEGYSVSREKKERFSLILESASTNQTSMYLCASATTGSTDTQYFGPGTRLTVL.

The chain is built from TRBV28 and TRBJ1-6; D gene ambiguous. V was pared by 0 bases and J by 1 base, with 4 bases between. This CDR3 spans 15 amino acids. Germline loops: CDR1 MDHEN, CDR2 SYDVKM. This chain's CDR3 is CASSLWSSYNSPLHF. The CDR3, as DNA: TGTGCCAGCAGTTTATGGAGTTCCTATAATTCACCCCTCCACTTT.

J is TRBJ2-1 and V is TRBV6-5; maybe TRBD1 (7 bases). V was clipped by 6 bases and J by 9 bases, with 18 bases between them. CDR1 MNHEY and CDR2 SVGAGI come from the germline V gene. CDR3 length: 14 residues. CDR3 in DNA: TGTGCCAGCAGGGGTCAGGCGGGACAGCGTGAGCAGTTCTTC. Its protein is CASRGQAGQREQFF.

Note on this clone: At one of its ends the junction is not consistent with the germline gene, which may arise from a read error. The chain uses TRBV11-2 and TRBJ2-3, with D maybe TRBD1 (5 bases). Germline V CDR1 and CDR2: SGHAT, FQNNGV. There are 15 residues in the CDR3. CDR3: CASSFTDSRTDTQYF. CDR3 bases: TGTGCCAGCAGCTTCACCGACAGTCGCACGGATACGCAGTATTTT.

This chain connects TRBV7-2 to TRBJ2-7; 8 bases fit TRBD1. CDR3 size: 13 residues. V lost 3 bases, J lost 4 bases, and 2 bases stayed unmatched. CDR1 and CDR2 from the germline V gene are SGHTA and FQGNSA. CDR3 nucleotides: TGTGCCAGCAGCTTGGACAGGGCTTACGAGCAGTACTTC. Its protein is CASSLDRAYEQYF.